The present T cell receptor beta chain was sequenced within a study of technical replicates of blood from a handful of donors. V was cut by 6 bases and J by 0 bases, with 12 bases left in between. Per germline, CDR1 SGHTS and CDR2 YDEGEE. The CDR3 has 14 amino acids. Produced via immunoSEQ multiplex PCR; TCRdb's table is partial and in-frame only. The profile shows more than 65,000 clones, roughly 94% of them singletons. The chain links TRBV5-8 to TRBJ1-1; D might be TRBD1 (6 bases). Sequenced input: T cells isolated from PBMCs. The receptor comes from a human donor in good health. The CDR3 protein is CASIFQGMNTEAFF. The CDR3 nucleotides read TGTGCCAGCATTTTTCAGGGGATGAACACTGAAGCTTTCTTT.